This T cell receptor beta chain comes out of a study of CD8+CD57+ T cells in acquired aplastic anemia. TCR beta VDJ combinations and CDR3 sequences were profiled from genomic DNA. TCRdb independently ran MiXCR on the reads; one entry per CDR3 protein. The sample has over 200,000 distinct CDR3 sequences; over 60% are singletons. Germline V gene sequence: CDR1 LNHDA, CDR2 SQIVND (reference sequence). The CDR3 has 14 residues. Germline trimming cut 3 bases from V and 6 bases from J; bases unmatched to any gene: 5. The J gene is TRBJ2-1, the V gene TRBV19; 7 positions agree with TRBD2. The sequencing input was sorted CD4+, CD8+, or CD8+CD57+ T cells (not recorded which) from PBMCs. The receptor comes from a human donor in good health. The CDR3 DNA reads TGTGCCAGTAGTATCGGACTAGTGGGCAATGAGCAGTTCTTC. Translated: CASSIGLVGNEQFF.